The 28 T cell receptor beta chains below all came from one sample that was sequenced in a study of CD8+CD57+ T cells in acquired aplastic anemia. Only patients with CD8+CD57+ cell expansion on flow cytometry were chosen for sequencing. The use of genomic DNA as template underpinned the TCR beta VDJ and CDR3 profiling. TCRdb redid the calling of the reads with MiXCR, one entry per CDR3 protein. The table shows approximately 300,000 distinct CDR3 sequences, with about three fifths occurring only once. Material: sorted CD4+, CD8+, or CD8+CD57+ T cells (not recorded which) from PBMCs. The receptors stem from a human donor with aplastic anemia.

The chain is built from TRBV6-4 and TRBJ2-2, with 8 bases lining up with TRBD2. V trimming: 3 bases; J trimming: 6 bases; junction bases outside the gene matches: 6. The CDR3 covers 15 residues. The V gene's germline CDR1 is MRHNA and CDR2 SNTAGT. The CDR3 sequence: CASSEREVGAGELFF. Written as DNA, the CDR3 is TGTGCCAGCAGTGAGCGGGAGGTTGGCGCCGGGGAGCTGTTTTTT.

This clonotype was recorded at least ten times. CDR3 amino acids: CASSPRGGGAGQPQHF. The CDR3 nucleotides read TGTGCCAGCAGTCCTCGGGGAGGGGGCGCGGGTCAGCCCCAGCATTTT. V usage is TRBV2 and J usage is TRBJ1-5, with 7 positions matching TRBD1. V was clipped by 5 bases and J by 6 bases; unmatched bases: 13. This CDR3 spans 16 amino acids. Germline V gene data show CDR1 as SNHLY and CDR2 as FYNNEI.

The chain combines TRBV12-3 or TRBV12-4 with TRBJ2-5; D is ambiguous. V was trimmed by 6 bases and J by 4 bases, leaving 9 bases between them. The CDR3 contains 12 residues. CDR3 amino acids: CASRPFTETQYF. CDR3 nucleotide sequence: TGTGCCAGCAGACCCTTTACAGAGACCCAGTACTTC.

J is TRBJ2-5 and V is TRBV12-3 or TRBV12-4, with D unclear. This CDR3 contains 14 residues. V was cut by 4 bases and J by 5 bases, with 14 bases left in between. CDR3 nucleotides: TGTGCCAGCAGTTACGCCTGGGCCGGGGAGACCCAGTACTTC. Protein product: CASSYAWAGETQYF.

The chain joins TRBV9 to TRBJ1-2; 7 bases are shared with TRBD1. With V trimmed by 3 bases and J by 8 bases, 7 bases remained unmatched. CDR3 length: 13 residues. Germline V CDR1 and CDR2: SGDLS, YYNGEE. The CDR3 DNA follows: TGTGCCAGCAGCGCAAGGGGGCGGGGCGGCTACACCTTC. It translates to CASSARGRGGYTF.

This clonotype was seen more than once but under ten times. Germline and junction disagree at one end, which may indicate a read error. The chain recombines TRBV2 with TRBJ1-6; no firm D call. Germline CDR1 is SNHLY and CDR2 is FYNNEI. This CDR3 has 11 amino acids. CDR3 sequence reads: CASSEGLAGAF. In DNA, the CDR3 is TGTGCCAGCAGTGAAGGACTAGCGGGAGCCTTT.

This clonotype occurred a few times. A read error is possible here, since a much larger clone lies one base away. The J gene is TRBJ2-3, the V gene TRBV6-1; TRBD1 aligns across 7 bases. V shed 5 bases, J shed 9 bases, and the junction held 5 bases outside the gene matches. Germline V gives CDR1 MNHNS, CDR2 SASEGT. This CDR3 region has 12 residues. The CDR3 region has the DNA TGTGCCAGCAGTCCAGGGGGAGTAACGCAGTATTTT. This gives the protein CASSPGGVTQYF.

As to this clonotype: Germline and junction disagree at one end, which may indicate a read error. The gene calls are TRBV11-3 and TRBJ1-6; D ambiguous. CDR3 size: 11 residues. CDR1 is SGHNT and CDR2 is YENEEA in the germline V gene. CDR3 residues: CASSLGSREEF. DNA for the CDR3: TGTGCCAGCAGCTTGGGATCCAGAGAAGAATTT.

The gene calls are TRBV5-1 and TRBJ1-1; D gene ambiguous. With 1 base removed from V and 0 bases from J, the gap between germline ends came to 10 bases. The length of the CDR3 is 15 residues. CDR1 is SGHRS and CDR2 is YFSETQ in the germline V gene. The CDR3 loop is CASSLMGWLNTEAFF. The CDR3 DNA follows: TGCGCCAGCAGCTTGATGGGTTGGCTGAACACTGAAGCTTTCTTT.

The chain links TRBV20-1 to TRBJ2-7; TRBD2 aligns across 7 bases. CDR3 size: 14 residues. Germline lookup yields CDR1 DFQATT and CDR2 SNEGSKA (reference sequence). With 0 bases clipped from V and 5 bases from J, the junction kept 7 bases outside the gene matches. The CDR3 is CSARDGASGDEQYF. The CDR3 nucleotides read TGCAGTGCTAGAGATGGGGCTAGCGGCGACGAGCAGTACTTC.

The chain uses TRBV2 and TRBJ2-1; 7 bases align to TRBD2. CDR1 and CDR2 from the germline V gene are SNHLY and FYNNEI. This CDR3 has 15 amino acids. The V gene end was trimmed by 7 bases and the J gene end by 4 bases; junction bases not matched to a gene: 10. DNA for the CDR3: TGTGCCAGCAACCGCGGGACTAACGGTTACAATGAGCAGTTCTTC. Translating it yields CASNRGTNGYNEQFF.

The V gene is TRBV7-2, the J gene TRBJ2-7; 7 bases align to TRBD2. Germline V gene data show CDR1 as SGHTA and CDR2 as FQGNSA. CDR3 length equals 12 residues. V trimming: 5 bases; J trimming: 3 bases; junction bases outside the gene matches: 1. The CDR3 DNA reads TGTGCCAGCAGCGGGGGGGTCTACGAGCAGTACTTC. Its protein product is CASSGGVYEQYF.

As for this clonotype: At one boundary the junction diverges from the germline segment, which might be a read error. The rearrangement links TRBV6-1 to TRBJ1-1; D is unresolved. The CDR3 spans 9 residues. The germline CDR1 and CDR2 sequences are MNHNS and SASEGT. CDR3 amino acids: CASSERARF. CDR3 DNA: TGTGCCAGCAGTGAACGAGCCCGCTTT.

The CDR3 loop is CASSTLTRNYGYTF. CDR3 nucleotides: TGTGCCAGCAGCACCCTCACACGGAACTATGGCTACACCTTC. The chain joins TRBV7-2 to TRBJ1-2; D call uncertain. Trimming removed 5 bases at V and 2 bases at J, with 12 bases between. Germline V gene lookup returns CDR1 SGHTA and CDR2 FQGNSA. The CDR3 sequence is 14 residues long.

The sample holds many counts of this clonotype. The chain links TRBV7-2 to TRBJ2-2; D uncertain. In germline, CDR1 is SGHTA, CDR2 FQGNSA. CDR3 length equals 14 residues. The ends were cut back, 1 base at V and 2 bases at J, with 5 bases in the middle. The CDR3 spells CASSLVFNTGELFF. DNA of the CDR3: TGTGCCAGCAGCTTAGTTTTCAACACCGGGGAGCTGTTTTTT.

This clonotype was seen many times. Germline is not matched at one junction end, which may reflect a read error. The chain recombines TRBV12-3 or TRBV12-4 with TRBJ1-2; no reliable D call. The CDR3 is 11 residues long. Written as DNA, the CDR3 is TGTGCCAGCAGTTTAGGCCCTCGGCCTAACTTC. Its translation is CASSLGPRPNF.

The chain combines TRBV25-1 with TRBJ2-7, with TRBD2 as a possible D gene (6 bases). The CDR3 has 14 residues. Trimming removed 4 bases at V and 2 bases at J, with 12 bases between. Per germline, CDR1 MGHDK and CDR2 SYGVNS. The CDR3, as DNA: TGTGCCAGCAGTGGTTTCGGGAGTCCCTACGAGCAGTACTTC. Amino acids: CASSGFGSPYEQYF.

V and J are TRBV20-1 and TRBJ1-6, with D possibly matching TRBD1 (5 bases). Germline assignment: CDR1 DFQATT and CDR2 SNEGSKA (reference sequence). The CDR3 loop spans 13 amino acids. CDR3 amino acids: CGYRRLENSPLHF. For the CDR3, the DNA is TGCGGATACAGGAGATTGGAGAATTCACCCCTCCACTTT.

The chain is built from TRBV20-1 and TRBJ1-6, with D possibly TRBD1 on 5 matching bases. Trimming cost V 0 bases and J 6 bases, with 15 bases left between them. Germline lookup yields CDR1 DFQATT and CDR2 SNEGSKA (reference sequence). CDR3 size: 16 residues. CDR3 protein: CSARDDRGVPNSPLHF. The CDR3 bases are TGCAGTGCTAGAGACGATCGGGGGGTCCCTAATTCACCCCTCCACTTT.

This clonotype was picked up many times. This chain uses TRBV4-1 with TRBJ1-1, with a weak D call TRBD1 (5 bases). Trimming left V 3 bases short and J 4 bases short, with 15 bases between. The germline CDR1 and CDR2 sequences are MGHRA and YSYEKL. The CDR3 loop spans 15 amino acids. The CDR3 DNA reads as TGCGCCAGCAGCCAGTTAACAGCGGGGGGCACTGAAGCTTTCTTT. It yields the protein CASSQLTAGGTEAFF.

The V call is TRBV5-1, the J call TRBJ1-6; no clear D gene. The V gene's germline CDR1 is SGHRS and CDR2 YFSETQ. Trimming took 3 bases from V and 5 from J, leaving 9 bases between them. The CDR3 length is 14 residues. CDR3 region: CASSSEADNSPLHF. In DNA form, the CDR3 reads TGCGCCAGCAGCTCGGAGGCCGATAATTCACCCCTCCACTTT.

The V gene is TRBV7-9, the J gene TRBJ2-7; possibly TRBD1 or TRBD2 for D (7 bases each). There are 14 residues in the CDR3. CDR1 and CDR2 (germline): SEHNR, FQNEAQ (reference sequence). V lost 3 bases to trimming and J lost 3 bases, with 12 bases between them. CDR3 bases: TGTGCCAGCAGCTTCGCAGGGGGGGTCTACGAGCAGTACTTC. Translation gives CASSFAGGVYEQYF.

This clonotype has more than one count but fewer than ten. The chain links TRBV12-3 or TRBV12-4 to TRBJ1-2, with no clear D. Trimming stripped 0 bases from V and 10 bases from J, with 3 bases between. This CDR3 is 10 amino acids long. This CDR3 is CASSLAHYTF. The CDR3, as DNA: TGTGCCAGCAGTTTAGCTCACTACACCTTC.

V is TRBV20-1 and J is TRBJ2-7; 9 positions match TRBD1. After removal of 4 bases from V and 4 bases from J, the junction contained 8 bases not matched to a gene. The CDR3 consists of 14 residues. The germline V gene has CDR1 DFQATT and CDR2 SNEGSKA (reference sequence). The CDR3 DNA is TGCAGTGCTACGGGGGACAGGGCATGGTACGAGCAGTACTTC. Its protein is CSATGDRAWYEQYF.

Written as DNA, the CDR3 is TGCAGTGCTCACGGGTCCCAACACCACTATGAGCAGTACTTC. This encodes CSAHGSQHHYEQYF. This chain joins TRBV20-1 and TRBJ2-5; D remains unclear. The CDR3 is 14 residues long. Germline V gene data show CDR1 as DFQATT and CDR2 as SNEGSKA (reference sequence). V shed 5 bases and J shed 11 bases, with 24 bases lying between them.

This clonotype was picked up many times. This chain uses TRBV6-6 with TRBJ2-7, with 7 bases matching TRBD2. The CDR3 totals 16 residues. With V trimmed by 7 bases and J by 2 bases, 14 bases remained unmatched. Germline CDR1 is MNHNY and CDR2 is SVGAGI (reference sequence). This CDR3 is CASMTLSAGIPYEQYF. DNA for the CDR3: TGTGCCAGCATGACCTTATCAGCGGGGATCCCCTACGAGCAGTACTTC.

The chain links TRBV7-6 to TRBJ2-7; no clear D gene. Germline V gives CDR1 SGHVS, CDR2 FNYEAQ. This CDR3 contains 15 residues. Trimming cost V 0 bases and J 0 bases, with 9 bases left between them. This CDR3 reads CASSLASDISYEQYF. The DNA for the CDR3 is TGTGCCAGCAGCTTAGCTTCAGATATCTCCTACGAGCAGTACTTC.

This clonotype was counted ten times or more. V gene TRBV20-1 combines with J gene TRBJ2-2, with TRBD2 identical over 8 bases. Germline lookup yields CDR1 DFQATT and CDR2 SNEGSKA (reference sequence). The J segment lost 5 bases and the V segment lost 2 bases, leaving 4 bases of the junction unmatched. CDR3 size: 14 residues. CDR3 in amino acids: CSARPAGVTGELFF. Written as DNA, the CDR3 is TGCAGTGCTAGACCAGCGGGAGTTACCGGGGAGCTGTTTTTT.